The clone carrying this T cell receptor beta chain was counted at least ten times. Its cognate antigen is unknown. Per the study methods: To classify distant metastasis in papillary thyroid cancer, a model was built from CDR3 differences across clinicopathological groups. TCRdb re-called clones from the PCR reads using MiXCR. The authors' filters were not applied to this entry. The sample has about 69,000 clones, 13% to 15% seen once. The CDR3 totals 13 residues. The germline CDR1 and CDR2 sequences are MNHNS and SASEGT. Trimming cost V 3 bases and J 6 bases, with 11 bases left between them. This record comes from a study of metastatic and nonmetastatic thyroid tumors. Study at large: From malignant and benign thyroid patients, repertoires in blood and in tumor or nodule tissue were compared. Study conclusions and caveats: Significantly greater TCR beta diversity was reportedly found in malignant thyroid tumors than in benign nodules (in blood and tumor).

Thyroid surgery had not been preceded by any treatment in any patient. The V gene is TRBV6-1, the J gene TRBJ1-2; the D gene is possibly TRBD1 (5 bases). The TCR sequence derives from a male donor with papillary thyroid cancer or a benign thyroid nodule (not recorded which). Some clones in this sample may be carry-over from other donors' samples. What was sequenced was blood. The CDR3 DNA sequence: TGTGCCAGCAGTGAGAGGGGAATCGATGGCTACACCTTC. Translating gives CASSERGIDGYTF.